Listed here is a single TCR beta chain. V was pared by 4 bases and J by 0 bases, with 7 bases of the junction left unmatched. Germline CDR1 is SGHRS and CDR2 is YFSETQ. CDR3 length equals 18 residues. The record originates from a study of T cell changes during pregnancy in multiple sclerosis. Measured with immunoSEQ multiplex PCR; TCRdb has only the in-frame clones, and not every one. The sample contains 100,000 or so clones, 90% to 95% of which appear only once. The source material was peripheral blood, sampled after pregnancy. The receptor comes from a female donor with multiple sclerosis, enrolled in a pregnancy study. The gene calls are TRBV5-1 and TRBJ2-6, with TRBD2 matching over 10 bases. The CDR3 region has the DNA TGCGCCAGCAGCCCATCTCTAGCGGGGGTCTCTGGGGCCAACGTCCTGACTTTC. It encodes CASSPSLAGVSGANVLTF.